The 27 T cell receptor beta chains reported below all come from one sample, sequenced in a study of cytomegalovirus exposure and HLA in healthy donors. Researchers ran the PCR with 60 Vbeta and 13 Jbeta primers. Profiled with immunoSEQ multiplex PCR; TCRdb holds only in-frame clones, not every one. The table includes some 200,000 clones, about 79% detected once. Material: PBMCs. All receptors come from a woman aged 50 to 60 in good health and CMV-seronegative.

Here the CDR3 reads CASGTSGGAGTQYF. The DNA for the CDR3 is TGCGCCAGCGGGACTAGCGGGGGGGCAGGGACCCAGTACTTC. The chain links TRBV10-2 to TRBJ2-5, with 16 bases aligning to TRBD2. Trimming at V came to 8 bases and at J to 7 bases, leaving 4 bases not matched to a gene. Germline CDR1 and CDR2: WSHSY and SAAADI. This CDR3 comprises 14 residues.

The chain carries TRBV5-1 and TRBJ2-7, with D hard to call. The CDR3 is 12 amino acids. Germline V CDR1 and CDR2: SGHRS, YFSETQ. Trimming took off 0 bases at V and 4 bases at J, with 5 bases between the two ends. The CDR3 DNA reads TGCGCCAGCAGCTTGGACTGGTACGAGCAGTACTTC. This translates into CASSLDWYEQYF.

The chain links TRBV9 to TRBJ2-1; 14 positions match TRBD2. The CDR3 has 18 amino acids. Germline CDR1 is SGDLS and CDR2 is YYNGEE. The V gene end was trimmed by 0 bases and the J gene end by 6 bases; junction bases not matched to a gene: 8. CDR3: CASSVAGLAGVLGNEQFF. The DNA for the CDR3 is TGTGCCAGCAGCGTAGCGGGACTAGCGGGAGTTCTTGGCAATGAGCAGTTCTTC.

The V and J genes are TRBV4-3 and TRBJ2-1; D might be TRBD2 (5 bases). From germline, CDR1 is LGHNA and CDR2 YSLEER. V was clipped by 0 bases and J by 0 bases, with 12 bases between them. The CDR3 has 17 residues. CDR3 nucleotides: TGCGCCAGCAGCCAAGAGGGAGAAGAGAGCTCCTACAATGAGCAGTTCTTC. Translation gives CASSQEGEESSYNEQFF.

CDR3 nucleotide sequence: TGTGCCAGCAGTTACCTTCCCGGTATGACAGATACGCAGTATTTT. As protein: CASSYLPGMTDTQYF. The rearrangement links TRBV6-5 to TRBJ2-3; D gene ambiguous. The V end was cut by 2 bases, the J end by 3 bases, with 12 bases between. This CDR3 is built from 15 residues. CDR1 and CDR2 (germline): MNHEY, SVGAGI.

In this sample, this clone turned up once. This chain joins TRBV11-2 and TRBJ1-2, with D unclear. CDR1 and CDR2 from the germline V gene are SGHAT and FQNNGV. Trimming stripped 3 bases from V and 12 bases from J, with 20 bases between. CDR3 length: 14 residues. For the CDR3, the DNA is TGTGCCAGCAGCTTTGGGCCGCCTTCCCACAAAGACACCTTC. This encodes CASSFGPPSHKDTF.

This sequence joins TRBV11-2 and TRBJ1-1; D gene ambiguous. V lost 3 bases, J lost 1 base, and 3 bases lay in between. The CDR3 is 12 residues long. The germline V gene has CDR1 SGHAT and CDR2 FQNNGV. The CDR3 sequence is CASSFKNTEAFF. In nucleotides, the CDR3 is TGTGCCAGCAGCTTTAAGAACACTGAAGCTTTCTTT.

This chain uses TRBV6-1 with TRBJ2-7; 8 nucleotides match TRBD1. Germline V gene lookup returns CDR1 MNHNS and CDR2 SASEGT. The CDR3 extends over 16 amino acids. The J segment lost 1 base and the V segment lost 2 bases, leaving 7 bases of the junction unmatched. The CDR3 here is CASSELQGDGSYEQYF. CDR3 nucleotides: TGTGCCAGCAGTGAATTACAGGGGGACGGTTCCTACGAGCAGTACTTC.

Notes on this clone: The sample holds other DNA sequences that translate to the same CDR3. The chain links TRBV5-1 to TRBJ2-5, with D perhaps matching TRBD1 (6 bases). CDR3 length: 14 residues. CDR1 is SGHRS, CDR2 YFSETQ, per germline. The germline V and J ends were trimmed by 4 bases and 0 bases, with 10 bases remaining between them. CDR3 residues: CASSLTGNQETQYF. CDR3 coding DNA: TGCGCCAGCAGCCTTACAGGGAACCAAGAGACCCAGTACTTC.

The V call is TRBV28, the J call TRBJ1-2; D is possibly TRBD1 (5 bases). Germline CDR1 reads MDHEN; CDR2 reads SYDVKM. V was shortened by 6 bases and J by 3 bases, with 11 bases between the two germline ends. This CDR3 comprises 13 residues. The CDR3 DNA reads as TGTGCCAGCAGCGCAGGGTCCCACTATGGCTACACCTTC. This sequence encodes CASSAGSHYGYTF.

The chain is built from TRBV4-1 and TRBJ2-2; 9 bases fit TRBD2. Germline loops: CDR1 MGHRA, CDR2 YSYEKL. The CDR3 loop spans 16 amino acids. J gave up 2 bases and V 0 bases, and 1 base lay outside the gene matches. CDR3 loop: CASSQEAGGNTGELFF. The CDR3 nucleotides read TGCGCCAGCAGCCAAGAAGCGGGGGGAAACACCGGGGAGCTGTTTTTT.

J is TRBJ2-1 and V is TRBV7-9, with 10 bases fitting TRBD2. The CDR3 is made up of 17 amino acids. Germline V CDR1 and CDR2: SEHNR, FQNEAQ (reference sequence). The junction had 10 bases not matched to a gene; V was cut back by 4 bases and J by 4 bases. CDR3 in amino acids: CASSSPSGRPNYNEQFF. The CDR3 DNA sequence: TGTGCCAGCAGCTCTCCTAGCGGGAGACCTAATTACAATGAGCAGTTCTTC. Full variable domain (missing parts from reference TRBV7-9 and TRBJ2-1): DTGVSQNPRHKITKRGQNVTFRCDPISEHNRLYWYRQTLGQGPEFLTYFQNEAQLEKSRLLSDRFSAERPKGSFSTLEIQRTEQGDSAMYLCASSSPSGRPNYNEQFFGPGTRLTVL.

The chain has TRBV9 and TRBJ2-5; TRBD1 is a possible D gene (5 bases). The CDR3 loop spans 16 amino acids. Germline V gene sequence: CDR1 SGDLS, CDR2 YYNGEE. The V end lost 0 bases, the J end lost 4 bases, and 16 bases lay between the germline ends. The CDR3 sequence: CASSVDIRGQGETQYF. CDR3 nucleotide sequence: TGTGCCAGCAGCGTAGATATTAGGGGTCAAGGAGAGACCCAGTACTTC. Filled out from reference TRBV9 and TRBJ2-5, the complete variable domain reads DSGVTQTPKHLITATGQRVTLRCSPRSGDLSVYWYQQSLDQGLQFLIQYYNGEERAKGNILERFSAQQFPDLHSELNLSSLELGDSALYFCASSVDIRGQGETQYFGPGTRLLVL.

The chain combines TRBV10-3 with TRBJ1-2, with 8 bases identical to TRBD1. This CDR3 has 14 residues. Germline trimming cut 3 bases from V and 4 bases from J; bases unmatched to any gene: 4. Looked up from germline, CDR1 is ENHRY and CDR2 is SYGVKD. In nucleotides, the CDR3 is TGTGCCATCAGTGACTTGGGACAGGTCTATGGCTACACCTTC. Encoded protein: CAISDLGQVYGYTF.

This chain links TRBV28 with TRBJ2-1; perhaps TRBD2 as D (6 bases). Trimming took off 0 bases at V and 5 bases at J, with 11 bases between the two ends. The CDR3 length is 15 residues. Germline-derived CDR1 and CDR2 are MDHEN and SYDVKM. The CDR3 is CASSLWGRGDNEQFF. DNA of the CDR3: TGTGCCAGCAGTTTATGGGGGCGCGGGGACAATGAGCAGTTCTTC.

This chain joins TRBV7-6 and TRBJ2-5, with D maybe TRBD2 (5 bases). The germline V gene encodes CDR1 SGHVS and CDR2 FNYEAQ. Trimming shortened V by 5 bases and J by 2 bases, and 18 bases separated the two germline ends. This CDR3 region has 16 residues. CDR3 sequence: CASSPTWRWEQETQYF. The DNA for the CDR3 is TGTGCCAGCAGCCCGACCTGGCGGTGGGAGCAAGAGACCCAGTACTTC.

A single count supports this clone. The chain employs TRBV7-2 and TRBJ2-6, with TRBD2 as a possible D gene (7 bases). The V gene's germline CDR1 is SGHTA and CDR2 FQGNSA. V lost 1 base to trimming and J lost 2 bases, with 9 bases between them. This CDR3 spans 16 amino acids. The CDR3 DNA reads as TGTGCCAGCAGCTTAGGGGGGGGCACTGGGGCCAACGTCCTGACTTTC. Translated: CASSLGGGTGANVLTF.

The rearrangement links TRBV25-1 to TRBJ1-6; possible D gene TRBD1, 5 bases. The germline V gene encodes CDR1 MGHDK and CDR2 SYGVNS. V was shortened by 3 bases and J by 7 bases, with 13 bases between the two germline ends. This CDR3 has 15 amino acids. The chain's CDR3 is CASSDLDIGNSPLHF. CDR3 DNA sequence: TGTGCCAGCAGTGACCTGGACATCGGGAATTCACCCCTCCACTTT.

The V gene is TRBV7-2, the J gene TRBJ1-5; perhaps TRBD1 as D (5 bases). The CDR3 length is 16 residues. CDR1 SGHTA and CDR2 FQGNSA come from the germline V gene. Trimming removed 5 bases from V and 3 bases from J, with 17 bases in between. The CDR3 DNA sequence: TGTGCCAGCAGCCCTGGGGGGATTAGCCCCAATCAGCCCCAGCATTTT. Its protein product is CASSPGGISPNQPQHF. Based on the CDR3 plus reference TRBV7-2 and TRBJ1-5, the full variable domain is GAGVSQSPSNKVTEKGKDVELRCDPISGHTALYWYRQSLGQGLEFLIYFQGNSAPDKSGLPSDRFSAERTGGSVSTLTIQRTQQEDSAVYLCASSPGGISPNQPQHFGDGTRLSIL.

V gene TRBV5-1 combines with J gene TRBJ2-4; the match to TRBD1 covers 10 bases. V lost 4 bases, J lost 0 bases, and 10 bases stayed unmatched. CDR3 length: 18 residues. In germline, CDR1 is SGHRS, CDR2 YFSETQ. The CDR3 DNA follows: TGCGCCAGCAGCACTATGGACAGGGGGGGATTAGCCAAAAACATTCAGTACTTC. Residues: CASSTMDRGGLAKNIQYF. The variable domain in full, with the rest retrieved from reference TRBV5-1 and TRBJ2-4, is KAGVTQTPRYLIKTRGQQVTLSCSPISGHRSVSWYQQTPGQGLQFLFEYFSETQRNKGNFPGRFSGRQFSNSRSEMNVSTLELGDSALYLCASSTMDRGGLAKNIQYFGAGTRLSVL.

The V call is TRBV6-5, the J call TRBJ1-1; 10 nucleotides match TRBD1. V dropped 6 bases and J dropped 0; count of bases not matched to a gene: 4. Looked up from germline, CDR1 is MNHEY and CDR2 is SVGAGI. This CDR3 comprises 15 residues. CDR3 coding DNA: TGTGCCAGCAGCCGGGACAGGGGAATGAACACTGAAGCTTTCTTT. Its protein is CASSRDRGMNTEAFF.

This clone has only one observation. V usage is TRBV7-2 and J usage is TRBJ2-3; D possibly corresponds to TRBD2 (5 bases). Germline V CDR1 and CDR2: SGHTA, FQGNSA. The CDR3 has 15 residues. The V and J ends lost 4 bases and 1 base respectively, with 12 bases between them. The CDR3 nucleotides are TGTGCCAGCAGCTCCGGGGTTCTCCGCACAGATACGCAGTATTTT. Amino acid sequence: CASSSGVLRTDTQYF.

A note on this clone: Germline and junction disagree at one end, which may indicate a read error. The chain joins TRBV7-9 to TRBJ1-1; D remains ambiguous. Per germline, CDR1 SEHNR and CDR2 FQNEAQ (reference sequence). This CDR3 has 12 residues. The CDR3 region is CSSSQPGTEAFF. In nucleotides, the CDR3 is TGTTCCAGCAGCCAGCCGGGGACTGAAGCTTTCTTT.

The chain uses TRBV7-6 and TRBJ1-6; 7 bases align to TRBD1. This CDR3 is built from 16 residues. In germline, CDR1 is SGHVS, CDR2 FNYEAQ. V shed 4 bases and J 6 bases; nucleotides not matched to a gene: 9. CDR3 nucleotides: TGTGCCAGCAGCTCGGACAGGCTTACGGGTAATTCACCCCTCCACTTT. It specifies CASSSDRLTGNSPLHF.

This chain joins TRBV18 and TRBJ1-4; 8 bases line up with TRBD1. This CDR3 region has 16 residues. Per the germline V gene, CDR1 is KGHSH and CDR2 is LQKENI. V was clipped by 4 bases and J by 3 bases; unmatched bases: 7. CDR3 nucleotides: TGTGCCAGCTCACAACAGGGGGATCGGGCTAATGAAAAACTGTTTTTT. It specifies CASSQQGDRANEKLFF.

V and J are TRBV2 and TRBJ1-5; TRBD1 matches 8 bases. This CDR3 region has 17 residues. Germline-derived CDR1 and CDR2 are SNHLY and FYNNEI. J gave up 9 bases and V 1 base, and 14 bases lay outside the gene matches. In DNA form, the CDR3 reads TGTGCCAGCAGTGAAGAGTTCTGGCCAGGGGGCGAGAGGCCCCAGCATTTT. This translates into CASSEEFWPGGERPQHF. The whole variable domain, remainder taken from reference TRBV2 and TRBJ1-5, is EPEVTQTPSHQVTQMGQEVILRCVPISNHLYFYWYRQILGQKVEFLVSFYNNEISEKSEIFDDQFSVERPDGSNFTLKIRSTKLEDSAMYFCASSEEFWPGGERPQHFGDGTRLSIL.

This chain joins TRBV6-5 and TRBJ1-2, with TRBD1 as a possible D gene (6 bases). In germline, CDR1 is MNHEY, CDR2 SVGAGI. The CDR3 consists of 13 residues. V was trimmed by 2 bases and J by 8 bases, leaving 12 bases between them. The CDR3 DNA reads TGTGCCAGCAGTTACCTACAGGGACGGGGCTACACCTTC. Translating gives CASSYLQGRGYTF.